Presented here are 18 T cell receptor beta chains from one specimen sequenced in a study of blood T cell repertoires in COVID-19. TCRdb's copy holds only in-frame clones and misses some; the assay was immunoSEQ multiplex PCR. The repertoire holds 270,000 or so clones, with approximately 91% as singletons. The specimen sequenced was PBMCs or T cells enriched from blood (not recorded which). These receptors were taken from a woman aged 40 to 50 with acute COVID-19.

CDR3 sequence (DNA): TGTGCCAGCAGTTACCGGCAGGGGGGCGAGGAAAAACTGTTTTTT. Translating gives CASSYRQGGEEKLFF. V usage is TRBV6-6 and J usage is TRBJ1-4; 7 nucleotides match TRBD1. Germline loops: CDR1 MNHNY, CDR2 SVGAGI (reference sequence). V dropped 2 bases and J dropped 8; count of bases not matched to a gene: 8. This CDR3 has 15 amino acids.

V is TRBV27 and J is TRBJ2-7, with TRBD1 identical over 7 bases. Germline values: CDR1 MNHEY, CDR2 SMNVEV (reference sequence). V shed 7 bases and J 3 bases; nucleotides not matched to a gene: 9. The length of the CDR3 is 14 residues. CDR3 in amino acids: CASKGDRDHYEQYF. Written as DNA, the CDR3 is TGTGCCAGCAAGGGCGACAGGGACCACTACGAGCAGTACTTC.

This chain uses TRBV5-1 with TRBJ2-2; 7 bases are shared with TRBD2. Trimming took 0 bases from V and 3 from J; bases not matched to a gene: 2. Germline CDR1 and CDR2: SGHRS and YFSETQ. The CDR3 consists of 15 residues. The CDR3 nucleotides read TGCGCCAGCAGCTTGGTACGGGAGGACACCGGGGAGCTGTTTTTT. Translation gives CASSLVREDTGELFF. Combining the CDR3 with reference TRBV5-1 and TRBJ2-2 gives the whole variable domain KAGVTQTPRYLIKTRGQQVTLSCSPISGHRSVSWYQQTPGQGLQFLFEYFSETQRNKGNFPGRFSGRQFSNSRSEMNVSTLELGDSALYLCASSLVREDTGELFFGEGSRLTVL.

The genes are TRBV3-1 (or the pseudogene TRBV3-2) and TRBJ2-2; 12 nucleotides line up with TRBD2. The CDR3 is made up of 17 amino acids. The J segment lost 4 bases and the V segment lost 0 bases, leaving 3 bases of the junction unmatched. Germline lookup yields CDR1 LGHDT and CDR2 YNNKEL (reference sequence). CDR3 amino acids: CASSQDLGLAGTGELFF. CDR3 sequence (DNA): TGTGCCAGCAGCCAAGATTTGGGACTAGCGGGCACCGGGGAGCTGTTTTTT.

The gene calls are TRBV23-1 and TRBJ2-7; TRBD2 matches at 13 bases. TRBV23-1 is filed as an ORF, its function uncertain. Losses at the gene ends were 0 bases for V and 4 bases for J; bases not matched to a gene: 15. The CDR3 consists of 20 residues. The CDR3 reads CASSQSPPLWTSGSSYEQYF. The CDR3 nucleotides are TGCGCCAGCAGTCAATCACCTCCCCTATGGACTAGCGGGAGTTCTTACGAGCAGTACTTC.

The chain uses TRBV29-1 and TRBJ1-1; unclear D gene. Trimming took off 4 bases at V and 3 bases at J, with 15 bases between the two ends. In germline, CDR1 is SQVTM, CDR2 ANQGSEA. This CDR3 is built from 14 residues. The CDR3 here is CSVAYRPADTEAFF. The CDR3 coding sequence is TGCAGCGTTGCCTACCGCCCGGCGGACACTGAAGCTTTCTTT. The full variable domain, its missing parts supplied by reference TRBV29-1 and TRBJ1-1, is SAVISQKPSRDICQRGTSLTIQCQVDSQVTMMFWYRQQPGQSLTLIATANQGSEATYESGFVIDKFPISRPNLTFSTLTVSNMSPEDSSIYLCSVAYRPADTEAFFGQGTRLTVV.

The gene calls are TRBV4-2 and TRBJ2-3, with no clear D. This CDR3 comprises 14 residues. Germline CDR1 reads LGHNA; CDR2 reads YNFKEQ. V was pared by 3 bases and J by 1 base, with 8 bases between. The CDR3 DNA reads TGTGCCAGCAGCCAGATAGCTGGCACAGATACGCAGTATTTT. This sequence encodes CASSQIAGTDTQYF.

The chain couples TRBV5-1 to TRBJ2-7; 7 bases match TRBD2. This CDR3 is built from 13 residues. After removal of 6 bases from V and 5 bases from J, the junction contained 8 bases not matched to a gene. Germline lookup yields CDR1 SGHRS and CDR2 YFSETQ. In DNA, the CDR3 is TGCGCCAGCATGAGGACGGGAGGCAACGAGCAGTACTTC. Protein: CASMRTGGNEQYF.

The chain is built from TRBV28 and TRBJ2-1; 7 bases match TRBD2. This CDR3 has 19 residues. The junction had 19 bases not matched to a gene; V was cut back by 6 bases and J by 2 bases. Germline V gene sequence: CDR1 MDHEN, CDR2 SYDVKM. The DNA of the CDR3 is TGTGCCAGCAGCACCCCGCCAGCTAGCGGACTATTAACCTACAATGAGCAGTTCTTC. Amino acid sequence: CASSTPPASGLLTYNEQFF.

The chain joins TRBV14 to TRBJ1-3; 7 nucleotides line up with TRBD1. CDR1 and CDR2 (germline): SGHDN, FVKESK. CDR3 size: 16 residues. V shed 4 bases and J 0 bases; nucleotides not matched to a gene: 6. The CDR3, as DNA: TGTGCCAGCAGCCCGACAGGGAAAGCCTCTGGAAACACCATATATTTT. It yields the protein CASSPTGKASGNTIYF.

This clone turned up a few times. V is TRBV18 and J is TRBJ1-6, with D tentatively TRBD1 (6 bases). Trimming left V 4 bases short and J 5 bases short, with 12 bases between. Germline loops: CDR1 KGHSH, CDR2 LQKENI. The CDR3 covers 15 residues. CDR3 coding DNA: TGTGCCAGCTCACGAGGACAGAGAGATAATTCACCCCTCCACTTT. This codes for CASSRGQRDNSPLHF.

The CDR3 DNA reads TGTGCCAGCAGCTTGGACAGGGGGGGTGGGAATGAGCAGTTCTTC. This sequence encodes CASSLDRGGGNEQFF. The V call is TRBV7-2, the J call TRBJ2-1; 10 bases are shared with TRBD1. The CDR3 sequence is 15 residues long. Germline CDR1 is SGHTA and CDR2 is FQGNSA. Trimming at V came to 3 bases and at J to 7 bases, leaving 6 bases not matched to a gene.

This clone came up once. CDR3 loop: CASSQGIGLSYEQYF. In DNA, the CDR3 is TGTGCCAGCAGCCAAGGCATAGGACTTTCCTACGAGCAGTACTTC. The chain carries TRBV3-1 (or the pseudogene TRBV3-2) and TRBJ2-7, with TRBD2 as a possible D gene (5 bases). The germline gives CDR1 LGHDT, CDR2 YNNKEL (reference sequence). Between the trimmed V and J ends, which lost 1 base and 1 base, there was a span of 11 bases. The CDR3 length is 15 residues.

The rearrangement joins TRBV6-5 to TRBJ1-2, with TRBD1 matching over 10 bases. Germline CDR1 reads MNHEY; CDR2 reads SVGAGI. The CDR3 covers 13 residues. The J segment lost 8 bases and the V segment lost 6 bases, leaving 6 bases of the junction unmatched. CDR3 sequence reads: CASRNPGQGGYTF. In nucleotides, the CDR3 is TGTGCCAGCAGAAACCCGGGACAGGGGGGCTACACCTTC.

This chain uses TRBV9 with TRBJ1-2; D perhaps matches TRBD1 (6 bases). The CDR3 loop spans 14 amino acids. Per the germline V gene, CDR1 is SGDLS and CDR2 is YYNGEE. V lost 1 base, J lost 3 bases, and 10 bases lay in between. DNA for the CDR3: TGTGCCAGCAGCGTACAGGGGACATACTATGGCTACACCTTC. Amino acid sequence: CASSVQGTYYGYTF.

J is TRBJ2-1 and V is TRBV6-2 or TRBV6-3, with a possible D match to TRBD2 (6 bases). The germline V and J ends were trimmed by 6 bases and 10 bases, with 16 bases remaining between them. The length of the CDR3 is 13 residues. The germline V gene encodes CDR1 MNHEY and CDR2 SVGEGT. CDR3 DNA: TGTGCCAGCAGCCCGGGGCTAGCGTTGGAGCAGTTCTTC. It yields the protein CASSPGLALEQFF.

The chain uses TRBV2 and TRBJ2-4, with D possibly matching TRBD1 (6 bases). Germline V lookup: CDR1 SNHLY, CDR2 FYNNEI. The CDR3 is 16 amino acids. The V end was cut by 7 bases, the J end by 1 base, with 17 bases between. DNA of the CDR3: TGTGCCAGCACCCCTCGGTCAGGGGATGCCAAAAACATTCAGTACTTC. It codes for CASTPRSGDAKNIQYF.

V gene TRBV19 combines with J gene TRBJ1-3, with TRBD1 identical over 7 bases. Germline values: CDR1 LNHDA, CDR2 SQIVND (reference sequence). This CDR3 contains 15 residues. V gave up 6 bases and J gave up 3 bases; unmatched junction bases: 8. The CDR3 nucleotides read TGTGCCAGTAGCAACAGGGGCTCTCGTGGAAACACCATATATTTT. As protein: CASSNRGSRGNTIYF.